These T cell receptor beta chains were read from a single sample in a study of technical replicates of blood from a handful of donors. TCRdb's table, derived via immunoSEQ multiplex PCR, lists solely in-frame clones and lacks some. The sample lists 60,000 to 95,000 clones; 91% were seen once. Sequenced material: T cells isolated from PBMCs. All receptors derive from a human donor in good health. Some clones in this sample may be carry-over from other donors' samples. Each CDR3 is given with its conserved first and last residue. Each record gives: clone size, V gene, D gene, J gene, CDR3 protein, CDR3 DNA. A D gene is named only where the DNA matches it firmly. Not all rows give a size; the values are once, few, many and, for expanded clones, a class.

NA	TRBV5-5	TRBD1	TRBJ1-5	CASSVGGTVNQPQHF	TGTGCCAGCAGCGTTGGTGGGACAGTCAATCAGCCCCAGCATTTT
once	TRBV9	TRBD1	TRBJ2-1	CASSEGASYNEQFF	TGTGCCAGCAGCGAGGGGGCCTCCTACAATGAGCAGTTCTTC
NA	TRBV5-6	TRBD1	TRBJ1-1	CASSFGTANTEAFF	TGTGCCAGCAGCTTTGGGACAGCAAACACTGAAGCTTTCTTT
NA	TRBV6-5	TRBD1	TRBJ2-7	CASSRTGIYEQYF	TGTGCCAGCAGCCGGACAGGGATCTACGAGCAGTACTTC
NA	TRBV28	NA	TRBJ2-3	CASSTTPRRTSTDTQYF	TGTGCCAGCAGTACAACCCCGAGGCGTACTAGCACAGATACGCAGTATTTT
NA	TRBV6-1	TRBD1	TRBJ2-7	CASSERIGTGREQYF	TGTGCCAGCAGTGAAAGGATCGGGACAGGGAGAGAGCAGTACTTC
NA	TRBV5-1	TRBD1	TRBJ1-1	CASSSGGPNTEAFF	TGCGCCAGCAGCTCAGGGGGGCCGAACACTGAAGCTTTCTTT
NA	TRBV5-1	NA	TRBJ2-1	CASSTGVEQFF	TGCGCCAGCAGCACCGGGGTTGAGCAGTTCTTC
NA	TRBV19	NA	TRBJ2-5	CASRGLGPETQYF	TGTGCCAGCCGGGGACTGGGCCCGGAGACCCAGTACTTC
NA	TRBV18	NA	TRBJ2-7	CASSPTGQGGLYEQYF	TGTGCCAGCTCACCAACGGGCCAGGGAGGTTTATACGAGCAGTACTTC
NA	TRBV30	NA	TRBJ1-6	CAWRPHPALGLSF	TGTGCCTGGAGGCCTCATCCCGCGTTAGGACTATCATTT
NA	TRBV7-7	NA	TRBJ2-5	CASSLVEQETQYF	TGTGCTAGCAGCTTAGTGGAGCAAGAGACCCAGTACTTC
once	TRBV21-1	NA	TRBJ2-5	CASSKKGLATETQYF	TGTGCCAGCAGCAAAAAGGGACTAGCAACAGAGACCCAGTACTTC
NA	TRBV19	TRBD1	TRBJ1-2	CASSDRGFYGYTF	TGTGCCAGTAGCGACAGGGGTTTCTATGGCTACACCTTC
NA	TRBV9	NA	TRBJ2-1	CASSSRQFSYNEQFF	TGTGCCAGCAGCTCCCGACAGTTCTCCTACAATGAGCAGTTCTTC
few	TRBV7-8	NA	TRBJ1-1	CASRGFRTDEAFF	TGTGCCAGCAGGGGGTTTAGGACAGATGAAGCTTTCTTT
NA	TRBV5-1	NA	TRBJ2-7	CASSLEGNRYEQYF	TGCGCCAGCAGCTTAGAGGGCAATCGATACGAGCAGTACTTC
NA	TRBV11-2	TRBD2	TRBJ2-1	CASSAGLAGALEQFF	TGTGCCAGCAGCGCCGGACTAGCGGGAGCTCTCGAGCAGTTCTTC
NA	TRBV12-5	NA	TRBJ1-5	CASGRGGRNQPQHF	TGTGCTAGTGGTCGAGGGGGACGCAATCAGCCCCAGCATTTT
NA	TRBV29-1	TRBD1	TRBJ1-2	CSVEGDQGQGKYGYTF	TGCAGCGTTGAAGGTGACCAGGGACAGGGGAAATATGGCTACACCTTC
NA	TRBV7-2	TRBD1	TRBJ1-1	CASSFRQGLTEAFF	TGTGCCAGCAGCTTCCGACAGGGGCTCACTGAAGCTTTCTTT
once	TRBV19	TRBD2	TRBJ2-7	CASSMLGQGGNEQYF	TGTGCCAGTAGTATGCTGGGCCAGGGAGGGAACGAGCAGTACTTC
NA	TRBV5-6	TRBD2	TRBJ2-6	CASSLGSGVLSGANVLTF	TGTGCCAGCAGCTTAGGTAGCGGGGTACTCTCTGGGGCCAACGTCCTGACTTTC
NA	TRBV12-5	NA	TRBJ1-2	CASGLVLQGSDGYTF	TGTGCTAGTGGTTTGGTACTGCAGGGGAGTGATGGCTACACCTTC
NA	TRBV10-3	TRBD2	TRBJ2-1	CAIGRLAGDFERNEQFF	TGTGCCATAGGAAGGCTAGCGGGAGACTTCGAGAGGAATGAGCAGTTCTTC
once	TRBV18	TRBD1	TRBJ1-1	CASSPVTGVFEAFF	TGTGCCAGCTCACCAGTGACAGGGGTATTTGAAGCTTTCTTT
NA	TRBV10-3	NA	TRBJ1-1	CAISESGAGAKNTEAFF	TGTGCCATCAGTGAGTCGGGGGCCGGGGCTAAGAACACTGAAGCTTTCTTT
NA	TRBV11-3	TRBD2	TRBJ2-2	CASSKSGGGRTGELFF	TGTGCCAGCAGCAAAAGCGGGGGGGGACGCACCGGGGAGCTGTTTTTT
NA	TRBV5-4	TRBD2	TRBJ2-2	CASSRTSGRNTGELFF	TGTGCCAGCAGCCGGACTAGCGGGCGGAACACCGGGGAGCTGTTTTTT
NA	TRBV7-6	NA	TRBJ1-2	CASSRRGYYGYTF	TGTGCCAGCAGCCGAAGAGGGTACTATGGCTACACCTTC
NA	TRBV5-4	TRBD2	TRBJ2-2	CASSSELAGATGELFF	TGTGCCAGCAGCTCGGAACTAGCGGGGGCCACCGGGGAGCTGTTTTTT
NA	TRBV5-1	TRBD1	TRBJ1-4	CASSSDRELNEKLFF	TGCGCCAGCAGCTCCGACAGGGAACTAAATGAAAAACTGTTTTTT
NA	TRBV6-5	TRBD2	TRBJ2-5	CASSTTSGEETQYF	TGTGCCAGCAGTACGACTAGCGGTGAAGAGACCCAGTACTTC
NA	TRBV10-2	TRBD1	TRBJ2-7	CASSGSDRPYEQYF	TGCGCCAGCAGTGGCTCGGACAGGCCCTACGAGCAGTACTTC
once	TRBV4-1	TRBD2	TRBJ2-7	CASSQARTSGSYEQYF	TGCGCCAGCAGCCAAGCTCGGACTAGCGGGAGTTACGAGCAGTACTTC
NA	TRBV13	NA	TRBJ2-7	CASSYQFEQYF	TGTGCCAGCAGCTACCAGTTCGAGCAGTACTTC
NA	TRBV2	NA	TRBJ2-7	CASSQTYEQYF	TGTGCCAGCAGTCAAACCTACGAGCAGTACTTC
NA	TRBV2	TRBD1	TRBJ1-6	CASSGQGDSPLHF	TGTGCCAGCAGTGGCCAGGGGGATTCACCCCTCCACTTT